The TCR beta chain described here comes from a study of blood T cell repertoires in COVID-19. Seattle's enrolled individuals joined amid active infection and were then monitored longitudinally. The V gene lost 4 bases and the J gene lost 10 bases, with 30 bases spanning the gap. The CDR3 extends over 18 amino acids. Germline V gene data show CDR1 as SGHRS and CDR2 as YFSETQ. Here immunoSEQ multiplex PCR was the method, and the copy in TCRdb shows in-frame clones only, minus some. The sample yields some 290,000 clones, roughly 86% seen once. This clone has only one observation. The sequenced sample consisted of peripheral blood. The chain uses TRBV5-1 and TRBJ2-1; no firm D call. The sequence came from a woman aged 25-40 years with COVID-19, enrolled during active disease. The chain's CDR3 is CASSLLIPRLPPQLEQFF. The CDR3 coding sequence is TGCGCCAGCAGCCTCCTTATCCCTAGACTGCCTCCACAATTGGAGCAGTTCTTC.